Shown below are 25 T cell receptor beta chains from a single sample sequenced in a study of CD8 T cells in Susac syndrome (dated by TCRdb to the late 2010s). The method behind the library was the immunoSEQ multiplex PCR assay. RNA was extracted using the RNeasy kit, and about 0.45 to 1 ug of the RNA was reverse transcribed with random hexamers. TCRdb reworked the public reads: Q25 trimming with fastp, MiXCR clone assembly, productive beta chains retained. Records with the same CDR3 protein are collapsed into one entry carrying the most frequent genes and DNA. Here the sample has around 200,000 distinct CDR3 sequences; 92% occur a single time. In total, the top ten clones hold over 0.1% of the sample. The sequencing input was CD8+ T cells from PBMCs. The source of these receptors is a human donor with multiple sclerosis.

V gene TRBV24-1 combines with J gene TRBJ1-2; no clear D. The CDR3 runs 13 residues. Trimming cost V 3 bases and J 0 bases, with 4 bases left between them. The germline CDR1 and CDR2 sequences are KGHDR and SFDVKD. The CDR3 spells CATSDPTNYGYTF. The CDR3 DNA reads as TGTGCCACCAGTGATCCTACTAACTATGGCTACACCTTC.

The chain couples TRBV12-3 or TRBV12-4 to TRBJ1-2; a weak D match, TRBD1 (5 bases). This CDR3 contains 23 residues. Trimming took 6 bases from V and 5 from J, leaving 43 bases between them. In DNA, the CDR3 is TGTGCCAGCAGCCCCGACGCCCGGGTGGGAGGTGAAGGAGTAAAAGGGGTTTGGTATGGCTACACCTTC. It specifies CASSPDARVGGEGVKGVWYGYTF.

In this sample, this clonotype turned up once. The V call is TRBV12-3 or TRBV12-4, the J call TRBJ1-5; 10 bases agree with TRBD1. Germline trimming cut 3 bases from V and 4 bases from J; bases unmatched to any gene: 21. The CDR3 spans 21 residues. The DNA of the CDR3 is TGTGCCAGCAGTTTGACAGGGGGCCTTGGACCCAGTGAATCGGTGAATCAGCCCCAGCATTTT. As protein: CASSLTGGLGPSESVNQPQHF.

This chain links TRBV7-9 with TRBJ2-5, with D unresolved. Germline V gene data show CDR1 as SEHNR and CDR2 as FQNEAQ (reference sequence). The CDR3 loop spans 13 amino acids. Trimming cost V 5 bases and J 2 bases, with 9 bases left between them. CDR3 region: CASSQKVQETQYF. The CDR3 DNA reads TGTGCCAGCAGCCAGAAGGTACAAGAGACCCAGTACTTC.

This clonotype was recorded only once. The CDR3 spells CASSHGTYEGYTF. The CDR3 region has the DNA TGTGCCAGCAGCCACGGGACATATGAGGGCTACACCTTC. The V gene is TRBV7-9, the J gene TRBJ1-2; tentatively, D is TRBD1 (6 bases). CDR3 length equals 13 residues. V lost 5 bases and J 8 bases, leaving 15 bases between the germline ends. The germline CDR1 and CDR2 sequences are SEHNR and FQNEAQ (reference sequence).

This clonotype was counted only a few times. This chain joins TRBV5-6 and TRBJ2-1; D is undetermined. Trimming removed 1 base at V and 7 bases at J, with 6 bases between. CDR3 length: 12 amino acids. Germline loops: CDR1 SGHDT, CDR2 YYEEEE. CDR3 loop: CASSLSRNEQFF. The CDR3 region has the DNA TGTGCCAGCAGCTTGAGCAGGAATGAGCAGTTCTTC.

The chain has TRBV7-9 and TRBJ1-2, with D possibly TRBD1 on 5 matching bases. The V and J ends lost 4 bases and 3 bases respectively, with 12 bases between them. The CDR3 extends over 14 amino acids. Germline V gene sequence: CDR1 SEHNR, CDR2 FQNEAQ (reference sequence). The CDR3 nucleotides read TGTGCCAGCAGCTCATGGGGGACGGACTATGGCTACACCTTC. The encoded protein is CASSSWGTDYGYTF. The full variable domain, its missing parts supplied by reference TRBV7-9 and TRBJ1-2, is DTGVSQNPRHKITKRGQNVTFRCDPISEHNRLYWYRQTLGQGPEFLTYFQNEAQLEKSRLLSDRFSAERPKGSFSTLEIQRTEQGDSAMYLCASSSWGTDYGYTFGSGTRLTVV.

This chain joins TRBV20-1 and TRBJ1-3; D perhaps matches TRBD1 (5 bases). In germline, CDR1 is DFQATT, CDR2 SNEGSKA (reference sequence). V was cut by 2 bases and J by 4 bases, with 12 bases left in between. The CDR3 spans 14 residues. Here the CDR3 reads CSARSGTKGNTIYF. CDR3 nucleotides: TGCAGTGCTAGATCCGGGACCAAGGGAAACACCATATATTTT.

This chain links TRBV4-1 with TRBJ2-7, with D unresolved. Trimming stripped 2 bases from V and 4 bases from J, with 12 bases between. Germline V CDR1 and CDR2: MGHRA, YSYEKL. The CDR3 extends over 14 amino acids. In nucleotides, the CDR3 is TGCGCCAGCAGCCAATCCCTTTATGGATACGAGCAGTACTTC. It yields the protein CASSQSLYGYEQYF.

The CDR3 is CASSFFTASYEQYF. DNA for the CDR3: TGTGCCAGCAGCTTCTTCACTGCTTCCTACGAGCAGTACTTC. V usage is TRBV13 and J usage is TRBJ2-7; D not certain. Germline V CDR1 and CDR2: PRHDT, FYEKMQ (reference sequence). V was cut by 3 bases and J by 1 base, with 10 bases left in between. The CDR3 spans 14 residues.

CDR3 in DNA: TGTGCCGGGGAGGTGCGGGGCTACGAGCAGTACTTC. Its protein is CAGEVRGYEQYF. This chain uses TRBV30 with TRBJ2-7; D is possibly TRBD2 (6 bases). CDR1 GTSNPN and CDR2 SVGIG come from the germline V gene (reference sequence). There are 12 residues in the CDR3. Trimming removed 8 bases from V and 3 bases from J, with 14 bases in between.

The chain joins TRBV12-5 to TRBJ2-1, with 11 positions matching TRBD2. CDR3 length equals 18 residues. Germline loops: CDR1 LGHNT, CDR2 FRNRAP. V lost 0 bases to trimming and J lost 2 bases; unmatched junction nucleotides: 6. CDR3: CASGLVRLAGGTYNEQFF. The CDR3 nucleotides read TGTGCTAGTGGTTTGGTACGGCTAGCGGGAGGAACCTACAATGAGCAGTTCTTC.

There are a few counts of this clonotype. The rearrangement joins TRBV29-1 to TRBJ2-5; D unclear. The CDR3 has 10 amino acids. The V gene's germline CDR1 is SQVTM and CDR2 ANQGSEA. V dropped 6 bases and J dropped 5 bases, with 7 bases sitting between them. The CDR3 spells CSVDWETQYF. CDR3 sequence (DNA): TGCAGCGTCGACTGGGAGACCCAGTACTTC.

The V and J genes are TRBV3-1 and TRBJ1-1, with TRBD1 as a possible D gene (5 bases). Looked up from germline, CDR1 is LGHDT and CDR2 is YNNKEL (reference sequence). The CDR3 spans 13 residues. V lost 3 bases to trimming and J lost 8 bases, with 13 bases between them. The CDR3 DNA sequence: TGTGCCAGCAGCCAGACGAGTCAGGGAGAAGCTTTCTTT. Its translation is CASSQTSQGEAFF.

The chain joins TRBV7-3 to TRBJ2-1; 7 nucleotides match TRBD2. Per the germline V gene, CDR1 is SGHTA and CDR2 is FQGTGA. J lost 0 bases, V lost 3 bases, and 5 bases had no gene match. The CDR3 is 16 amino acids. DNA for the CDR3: TGTGCCAGCAGCTTCCTCCCGGGGGGCTCCTACAATGAGCAGTTCTTC. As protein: CASSFLPGGSYNEQFF.

The DNA for the CDR3 is TGTGCCACCAGCAGAGGTGGAGGTTTTGAGACCCAGTACTTC. Protein product: CATSRGGGFETQYF. The chain has TRBV15 and TRBJ2-5; D is perhaps TRBD2 (5 bases). This CDR3 has 14 residues. V shed 1 base and J shed 5 bases, with 11 bases lying between them. CDR1 LNHNV and CDR2 YYDKDF come from the germline V gene (reference sequence).

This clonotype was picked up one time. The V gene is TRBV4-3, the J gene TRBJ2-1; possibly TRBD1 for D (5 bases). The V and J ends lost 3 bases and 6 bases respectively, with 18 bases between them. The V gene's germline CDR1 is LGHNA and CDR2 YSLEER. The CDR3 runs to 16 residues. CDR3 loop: CASSQDRQSGFNEQFF. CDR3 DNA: TGCGCCAGCAGCCAGGACCGACAGTCCGGTTTCAATGAGCAGTTCTTC.

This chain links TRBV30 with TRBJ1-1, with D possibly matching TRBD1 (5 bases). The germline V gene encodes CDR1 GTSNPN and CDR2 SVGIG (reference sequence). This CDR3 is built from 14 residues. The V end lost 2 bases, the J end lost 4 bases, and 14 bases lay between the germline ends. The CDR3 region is CAWSLAAGGTEAFF. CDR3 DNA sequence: TGTGCCTGGAGTCTAGCAGCCGGGGGCACTGAAGCTTTCTTT.

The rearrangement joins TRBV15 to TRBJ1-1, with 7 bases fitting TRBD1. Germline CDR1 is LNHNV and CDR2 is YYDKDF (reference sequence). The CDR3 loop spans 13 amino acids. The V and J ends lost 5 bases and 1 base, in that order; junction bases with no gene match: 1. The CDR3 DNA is TGTGCCACCAGCGACAGGGCGAACACTGAAGCTTTCTTT. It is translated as CATSDRANTEAFF.

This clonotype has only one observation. CDR3 coding DNA: TGTGCCAGCAACCCCGGCATGGGGGTGGATATGGGCACAGATACGCAGTATTTT. It specifies CASNPGMGVDMGTDTQYF. This sequence joins TRBV6-2 or TRBV6-3 and TRBJ2-3, with D perhaps being TRBD1 or TRBD2 (5 bases each). The germline V gene has CDR1 MNHEY and CDR2 SVGEGT. The CDR3 sequence is 18 residues long. V lost 7 bases and J lost 1, with 24 bases in between.

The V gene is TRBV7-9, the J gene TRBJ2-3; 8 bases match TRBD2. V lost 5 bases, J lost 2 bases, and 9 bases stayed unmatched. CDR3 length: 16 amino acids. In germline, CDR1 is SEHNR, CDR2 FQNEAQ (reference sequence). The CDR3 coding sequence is TGTGCCAGCAGCCCGCTGGTAGCGGGATCCACAGATACGCAGTATTTT. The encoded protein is CASSPLVAGSTDTQYF. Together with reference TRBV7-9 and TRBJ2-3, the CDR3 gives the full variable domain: DTGVSQNPRHKITKRGQNVTFRCDPISEHNRLYWYRQTLGQGPEFLTYFQNEAQLEKSRLLSDRFSAERPKGSFSTLEIQRTEQGDSAMYLCASSPLVAGSTDTQYFGPGTRLTVL.

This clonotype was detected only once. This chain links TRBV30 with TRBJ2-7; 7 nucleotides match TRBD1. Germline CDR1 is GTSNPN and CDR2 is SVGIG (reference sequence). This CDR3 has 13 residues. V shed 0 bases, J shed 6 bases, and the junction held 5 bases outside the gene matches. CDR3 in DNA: TGTGCCTGGAGTGTAGTGGGGACAGCCGAGCAGTACTTC. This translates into CAWSVVGTAEQYF.

CDR3 loop: CASSVARDRNTEAFF. CDR3 DNA: TGTGCCAGCAGCGTAGCTCGGGACCGTAACACTGAAGCTTTCTTT. The V and J genes are TRBV9 and TRBJ1-1, with D possibly matching TRBD1 (5 bases). Trimming pared 0 bases from V and 2 bases from J, leaving 11 bases between. CDR3 length: 15 amino acids. Germline V gives CDR1 SGDLS, CDR2 YYNGEE.

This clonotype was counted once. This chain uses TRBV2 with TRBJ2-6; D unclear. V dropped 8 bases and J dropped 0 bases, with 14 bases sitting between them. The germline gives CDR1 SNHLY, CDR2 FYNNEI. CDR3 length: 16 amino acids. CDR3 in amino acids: CASDRGRYSGANVLTF. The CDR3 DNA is TGTGCCAGCGACCGAGGAAGATACTCTGGGGCCAACGTCCTGACTTTC. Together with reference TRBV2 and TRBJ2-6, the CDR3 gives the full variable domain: EPEVTQTPSHQVTQMGQEVILRCVPISNHLYFYWYRQILGQKVEFLVSFYNNEISEKSEIFDDQFSVERPDGSNFTLKIRSTKLEDSAMYFCASDRGRYSGANVLTFGAGSRLTVL.

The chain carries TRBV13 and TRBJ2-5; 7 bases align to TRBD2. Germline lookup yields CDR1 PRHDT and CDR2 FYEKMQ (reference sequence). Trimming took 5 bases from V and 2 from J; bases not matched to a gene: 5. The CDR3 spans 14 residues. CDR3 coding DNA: TGTGCCAGCAGCACACGAGCGGGACAAGAGACCCAGTACTTC. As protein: CASSTRAGQETQYF.